This T cell receptor beta chain was obtained from a study of glioma-infiltrating T cells. This clonotype was observed once. Amplification of TCR alpha and beta CDR3 regions from RNA used iRepertoire nested multiplex PCR. From the multiplex PCR reads, TCRdb called clonotypes with MiXCR, one entry per CDR3 protein. This sample has under 200,000 distinct CDR3 sequences, with about 46% found just once. Sequenced sample: glioma tissue, nonneoplastic brain tissue, or PBMCs (not recorded which). This clonotype originated in a human donor with low-grade glioma or glioblastoma, undergoing nonglioma brain surgery, or in good health (not recorded which).

The DNA for the CDR3 is TGTGCCAGCAGGACTAGCGGGAGAAGTGAGCAGTTCTTC. Protein: CASRTSGRSEQFF. The V call is TRBV27, the J call TRBJ2-1, with 12 nucleotides matching TRBD2. This CDR3 is built from 13 residues. CDR1 and CDR2 (germline): MNHEY, SMNVEV (reference sequence). V lost 6 bases, J lost 9 bases, and 3 bases stayed unmatched.